The 29 T cell receptor beta chains presented below share a single source sample, sequenced in a study of CD8+CD57+ T cells in acquired aplastic anemia. Flow cytometry had shown expanded CD8+CD57+ cells in the patients chosen for sequencing. TCR beta VDJ and CDR3 profiles were obtained from a genomic DNA template. TCRdb reanalysed the reads using MiXCR and keeps one entry per CDR3 protein. The data contain about 180,000 distinct CDR3 sequences, roughly 48% of them seen just once; the ten biggest clones take up 1.1%. Material: sorted CD4+, CD8+, or CD8+CD57+ T cells (not recorded which) from PBMCs. These receptors all come from a human donor with aplastic anemia.

In this sample, this clonotype turned up many times. V usage is TRBV7-9 and J usage is TRBJ2-1, with D perhaps TRBD1 or TRBD2 (5 bases each). Per germline, CDR1 SEHNR and CDR2 FQNEAQ (reference sequence). Trimming took 5 bases from V and 7 from J, leaving 9 bases between them. The CDR3 is made up of 12 amino acids. CDR3: CASSQRGNEQFF. The CDR3 nucleotides read TGTGCCAGCAGCCAGAGGGGAAATGAGCAGTTCTTC.

Notes on this clonotype: Germline and junction disagree at one end, which may indicate a read error. J is TRBJ2-1 and V is TRBV10-2, with D maybe TRBD1 (5 bases). From germline, CDR1 is WSHSY and CDR2 SAAADI. CDR3 length equals 14 residues. The CDR3 loop is CATEDRLSYNGQFF. CDR3 nucleotides: TGTGCCACCGAAGACAGACTCTCCTACAATGGGCAGTTCTTC.

The chain has TRBV6-1 and TRBJ2-6; perhaps TRBD1 as D (6 bases). The CDR3 is 16 amino acids. The V gene's germline CDR1 is MNHNS and CDR2 SASEGT. V gave up 5 bases and J gave up 1 base, with 12 bases separating them. The CDR3 reads CASSRGSLSGANVLTF. The CDR3 bases are TGTGCCAGCAGTAGGGGGTCCCTTTCTGGGGCCAACGTCCTGACTTTC.

This clonotype was detected only a few times. The chain employs TRBV2 and TRBJ2-7; no clear D. The germline V gene encodes CDR1 SNHLY and CDR2 FYNNEI. V was pared by 5 bases and J by 3 bases, with 11 bases between. The CDR3 sequence is 13 residues long. The CDR3 here is CASSSGPNYEQYF. The CDR3 DNA reads TGTGCCAGCAGTTCCGGGCCGAACTACGAGCAGTACTTC.

V gene TRBV19 combines with J gene TRBJ1-5; maybe TRBD1 (6 bases). Trimming removed 3 bases from V and 6 bases from J, with 9 bases in between. The germline V gene encodes CDR1 LNHDA and CDR2 SQIVND (reference sequence). CDR3 length equals 13 residues. As DNA, the CDR3 is TGTGCCAGTAGTATGTCAGGGGTTCAGCCCCAGCATTTT. Protein sequence: CASSMSGVQPQHF.

CDR3: CASIGDRGSYGYTF. In nucleotides, the CDR3 is TGTGCCAGCATTGGGGACAGGGGGTCATATGGCTACACCTTC. The chain has TRBV2 and TRBJ1-2, with 11 positions matching TRBD1. The V gene end was trimmed by 7 bases and the J gene end by 5 bases; junction bases not matched to a gene: 6. Germline V lookup: CDR1 SNHLY, CDR2 FYNNEI. The CDR3 loop spans 14 amino acids.

This clonotype appeared many times. V is TRBV25-1 and J is TRBJ1-4; 7 bases are a match to TRBD1. Trimming cost V 4 bases and J 10 bases; bases outside gene matches: 15. Germline loops: CDR1 MGHDK, CDR2 SYGVNS. The CDR3 is 16 amino acids. The CDR3 is CASSGFRQGSARKLFF. CDR3 coding DNA: TGTGCCAGCAGTGGATTCCGACAGGGTTCTGCCCGAAAACTGTTTTTT.

The rearrangement links TRBV11-2 to TRBJ2-3; 9 bases are shared with TRBD1. The V segment lost 2 bases and the J segment 0 bases; nucleotides outside the gene matches: 3. CDR1 and CDR2 from the germline V gene are SGHAT and FQNNGV. The CDR3 length is 16 residues. The CDR3, as DNA: TGTGCCAGCAGCTTAACCGGGACAGGGAGCACAGATACGCAGTATTTT. Protein sequence: CASSLTGTGSTDTQYF.

The V gene is TRBV7-2, the J gene TRBJ2-7; 11 positions match TRBD1. V was pared by 5 bases and J by 5 bases, with 8 bases of the junction left unmatched. This CDR3 has 15 amino acids. Germline-derived CDR1 and CDR2 are SGHTA and FQGNSA. The DNA for the CDR3 is TGTGCCAGCAGCCATCCGGGACAGGGGGTTGACGAGCAGTACTTC. This translates into CASSHPGQGVDEQYF.

The chain recombines TRBV24-1 with TRBJ1-1; TRBD1 agrees at 10 bases. CDR1 is KGHDR and CDR2 is SFDVKD in the germline V gene. The CDR3 consists of 15 residues. Trimming removed 3 bases from V and 7 bases from J; junction bases left unmatched: 7. CDR3 region: CATSDPGTGVNEAFF. In DNA form, the CDR3 reads TGTGCCACCAGTGATCCCGGGACAGGGGTAAATGAAGCTTTCTTT.

This clonotype was picked up one time. A much larger clone is a single base away; this may be a read error. It is likely a read error, because the conserved phenylalanine at the end of the CDR3 is missing. The chain combines TRBV6-1 with TRBJ2-5; 12 bases are shared with TRBD2. This CDR3 is built from 14 residues. In germline, CDR1 is MNHNS, CDR2 SASEGT. V shed 8 bases, J shed 5 bases, and the junction held 6 bases outside the gene matches. Here the CDR3 reads CASAALAGGETQYL. CDR3 sequence (DNA): TGTGCCAGCGCCGCTCTAGCGGGGGGGGAGACCCAGTACCTC.

J is TRBJ1-1 and V is TRBV10-3; a weak D match, TRBD1 (6 bases). The CDR3 covers 14 residues. Trimming cost V 6 bases and J 0 bases, with 11 bases left between them. Germline CDR1 reads ENHRY; CDR2 reads SYGVKD. CDR3 loop: CAISRQEMNTEAFF. The CDR3, as DNA: TGTGCCATCAGCCGACAGGAGATGAACACTGAAGCTTTCTTT.

This clonotype was detected many times. The gene calls are TRBV4-1 and TRBJ2-3, with 11 bases lining up with TRBD2. The CDR3 has 15 amino acids. J lost 5 bases, V lost 2 bases, and 3 bases had no gene match. Germline-derived CDR1 and CDR2 are MGHRA and YSYEKL. The CDR3 nucleotides read TGCGCCAGCAGCCAAAGTCTAGCGGGGGGAGATACGCAGTATTTT. Amino acid sequence: CASSQSLAGGDTQYF.

The J gene is TRBJ1-1, the V gene TRBV7-2, with 10 bases fitting TRBD1. V shed 3 bases and J 11 bases; nucleotides not matched to a gene: 9. This CDR3 is 14 amino acids long. The germline gives CDR1 SGHTA, CDR2 FQGNSA. CDR3 protein: CASSFAGQGNSAFF. For the CDR3, the DNA is TGTGCCAGCAGCTTTGCGGGACAGGGGAATTCGGCTTTCTTT.

This clonotype was observed many times. The rearrangement uses TRBV12-3 or TRBV12-4 and TRBJ1-1, with no clear D. Trimming shortened V by 5 bases and J by 10 bases, and 14 bases separated the two germline ends. The CDR3 extends over 12 amino acids. This CDR3 reads CASSSRTDGAFF. CDR3 nucleotide sequence: TGTGCCAGCAGTAGCAGGACGGATGGAGCTTTCTTT.

This clonotype has at least ten counts. The V and J genes are TRBV5-1 and TRBJ2-5; D is unclear. V gave up 5 bases and J gave up 2 bases, with 7 bases separating them. CDR1 and CDR2 from the germline V gene are SGHRS and YFSETQ. The CDR3 spans 12 residues. CDR3 nucleotides: TGCGCCAGCAGATCATCGCAAGAGACCCAGTACTTC. Its translation: CASRSSQETQYF.

This clonotype was found a few times. The germline gene is not matched at one end of the junction; a read error may be the cause. The rearrangement uses TRBV10-3 and TRBJ2-5, with a possible D match to TRBD1 (5 bases). Looked up from germline, CDR1 is ENHRY and CDR2 is SYGVKD. CDR3 length: 15 residues. CDR3 region: CASSFPQGSLVAQYF. As DNA, the CDR3 is TGTGCCAGCAGTTTCCCCCAGGGTTCGTTAGTGGCCCAGTACTTC.

The CDR3 sequence: CASSVVGGEKLFF. In nucleotides, the CDR3 is TGTGCCAGCAGCGTAGTAGGAGGTGAAAAACTGTTTTTT. This chain joins TRBV7-3 and TRBJ1-4, with no clear D. The V gene's germline CDR1 is SGHTA and CDR2 FQGTGA. The CDR3 has 13 residues. V was trimmed by 5 bases and J by 7 bases, leaving 11 bases between them.

This clonotype appeared a few times. With a much larger clone just one base away, this may be a read error. This chain links TRBV2 with TRBJ2-3; a weak D match, TRBD1 (5 bases). The CDR3 spans 14 residues. V was trimmed by 6 bases and J by 5 bases, leaving 15 bases between them. Germline CDR1 and CDR2: SNHLY and FYNNEI. CDR3: CASSVGAIIDTQYF. For the CDR3, the DNA is TGTGCCAGCAGCGTAGGGGCCATCATAGATACGCAGTATTTT.

The genes are TRBV7-3 and TRBJ2-1; 12 nucleotides agree with TRBD2. The CDR3 runs 17 residues. Germline V gives CDR1 SGHTA, CDR2 FQGTGA. V shed 1 base, J shed 1 base, and the junction held 2 bases outside the gene matches. CDR3 nucleotides: TGTGCCAGCAGCTTAAGAGGGACTAGCGGGTCCTACAATGAGCAGTTCTTC. Translation: CASSLRGTSGSYNEQFF.

This chain links TRBV24-1 with TRBJ2-1, with 10 positions matching TRBD2. Germline V gene sequence: CDR1 KGHDR, CDR2 SFDVKD. The CDR3 sequence is 16 residues long. Losses at the gene ends were 6 bases for V and 0 bases for J; bases not matched to a gene: 4. The CDR3 nucleotides read TGTGCCACCAGTATAAGCGGGAGGGGCTCCTACAATGAGCAGTTCTTC. Encoded protein: CATSISGRGSYNEQFF.

This clonotype was counted many times. The V and J genes are TRBV10-2 and TRBJ1-2, with D possibly TRBD1 on 6 matching bases. Trimming pared 4 bases from V and 7 bases from J, leaving 16 bases between. CDR3 size: 14 residues. CDR1 is WSHSY and CDR2 is SAAADI in the germline V gene. DNA for the CDR3: TGCGCCAGCAGTGTATTGGCAGGGGCGGCTGGCTACACCTTC. Translated: CASSVLAGAAGYTF.

The chain combines TRBV29-1 with TRBJ2-1; 9 nucleotides match TRBD2. V lost 2 bases and J lost 4; bases outside the gene matches: 6. Germline lookup yields CDR1 SQVTM and CDR2 ANQGSEA. The length of the CDR3 is 15 residues. The CDR3 is CSVERGSGGYNEQFF. The DNA of the CDR3 is TGCAGCGTTGAAAGGGGTAGCGGGGGTTACAATGAGCAGTTCTTC.

The CDR3 DNA follows: TGTGCCAGCGGAACTGGAAACACCATATATTTT. Translating it yields CASGTGNTIYF. J is TRBJ1-3 and V is TRBV25-1, with no clear D. Germline V gene lookup returns CDR1 MGHDK and CDR2 SYGVNS. CDR3 length: 11 amino acids. Trimming pared 8 bases from V and 2 bases from J, leaving 4 bases between.

With respect to this clonotype: A much larger clone differs by one base, so this may be a read error. V gene TRBV2 combines with J gene TRBJ2-4, with D perhaps TRBD1 (6 bases). The CDR3 runs to 17 residues. In germline, CDR1 is SNHLY, CDR2 FYNNEI. The CDR3 nucleotides are TGTGCCAGCAGTGAAGCGCTGATCCAGGGGTTGCGAAACGTTCAGTACTTC. This sequence encodes CASSEALIQGLRNVQYF.

Concerning this clonotype: The junction departs from germline at one end; a sequencing error may be responsible. The chain is built from TRBV10-3 and TRBJ1-1; D remains unclear. The CDR3 consists of 13 residues. Germline lookup yields CDR1 ENHRY and CDR2 SYGVKD. The DNA of the CDR3 is TGTGCCATCGACCCATCGATGAATACTGAAGCTTTCTTT. As protein: CAIDPSMNTEAFF.

The chain uses TRBV25-1 and TRBJ2-5; possible D gene TRBD2, 6 bases. Trimming took off 6 bases at V and 5 bases at J, with 19 bases between the two ends. The CDR3 has 15 amino acids. Germline values: CDR1 MGHDK, CDR2 SYGVNS. CDR3 protein: CASRATGRLSETQYF. CDR3 DNA: TGTGCCAGCAGGGCTACCGGGAGATTGAGTGAGACCCAGTACTTC.

This clonotype showed up just a few times. The V and J genes are TRBV10-3 and TRBJ1-2; TRBD1 matches 9 bases. CDR1 ENHRY and CDR2 SYGVKD come from the germline V gene. This CDR3 is 13 amino acids long. The trim removed 7 bases at V and 8 bases at J, leaving 8 bases unmatched. DNA of the CDR3: TGTGCCATCACCTCACAGGGGGCTGAGGGCTACACCTTC. Translated, it gives CAITSQGAEGYTF.

This chain links TRBV6-1 with TRBJ1-1, with D possibly matching TRBD1 (5 bases). The germline V and J ends were trimmed by 7 bases and 3 bases, with 18 bases remaining between them. There are 15 residues in the CDR3. Germline CDR1 reads MNHNS; CDR2 reads SASEGT. Here the CDR3 reads CASTSGHRIDTEAFF. The DNA of the CDR3 is TGTGCCAGCACATCGGGGCACCGTATTGACACTGAAGCTTTCTTT.